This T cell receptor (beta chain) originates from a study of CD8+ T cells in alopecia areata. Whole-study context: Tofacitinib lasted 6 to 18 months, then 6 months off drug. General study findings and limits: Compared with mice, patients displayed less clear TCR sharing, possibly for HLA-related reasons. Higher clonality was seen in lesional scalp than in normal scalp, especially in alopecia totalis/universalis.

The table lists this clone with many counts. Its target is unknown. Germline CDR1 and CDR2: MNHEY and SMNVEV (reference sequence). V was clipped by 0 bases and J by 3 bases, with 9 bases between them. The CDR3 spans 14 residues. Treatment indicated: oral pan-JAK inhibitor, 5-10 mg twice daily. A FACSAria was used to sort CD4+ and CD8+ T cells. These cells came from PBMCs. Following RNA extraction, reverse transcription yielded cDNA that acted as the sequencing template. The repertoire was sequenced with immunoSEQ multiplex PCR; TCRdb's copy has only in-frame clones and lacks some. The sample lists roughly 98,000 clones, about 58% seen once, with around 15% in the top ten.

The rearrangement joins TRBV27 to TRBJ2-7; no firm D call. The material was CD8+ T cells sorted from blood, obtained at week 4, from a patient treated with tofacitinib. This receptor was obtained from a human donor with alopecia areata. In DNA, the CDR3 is TGTGCCAGCAGTTTATCCACCGCCGACTACGAGCAGTACTTC. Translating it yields CASSLSTADYEQYF.